This record concerns one T cell receptor (beta chain) sequence. As processed by the authors: Amplification from reference gene primers served as the basis for estimated nucleated cell counts. Here immunoSEQ multiplex PCR was the method, and the copy in TCRdb shows in-frame clones only, minus some. The D gene and trimming were derived from the DNA, and the V and J assignments and clone size from that table. Counted here are 90,000 to 130,000 clones, around 90% occurring once; the ten biggest clones make up approximately 2.5%. The V gene end was trimmed by 3 bases and the J gene end by 7 bases; junction bases not matched to a gene: 5. CDR1 MGHRA and CDR2 YSYEKL come from the germline V gene. CDR3 length: 14 amino acids. This record comes from a study of blood T cell repertoires in COVID-19.

The specimen was peripheral blood. The V call is TRBV4-1, the J call TRBJ1-4; 7 positions agree with TRBD1. This receptor was obtained from a human donor in a cohort sampled during active COVID-19. The CDR3 nucleotides read TGCGCCAGCAGCCAGATGACAGGGAGTGAAAAACTGTTTTTT. Protein: CASSQMTGSEKLFF.